This T cell receptor (beta chain) was sequenced for a study of T cells in Graves' hyperthyroidism and ophthalmopathy. Study results and limitations: Expanded thyroid clonotypes (above 0.001) were mostly also found in blood. It was a median around 6 months before onset that the model predicted ophthalmopathy. In simple terms, a model built on 13 V-J features told ophthalmopathy apart from stable hyperthyroidism.

Clinicians diagnosed patients from clinical symptoms, serum thyroxine and TRAb, thyroid ultrasound and orbital computed tomography. Authors of the study amplified TCR beta CDR3 regions from RNA transcripts. The HTBI primer set was used in a first-round RT-PCR of the TCR CDR3. TCRdb itself ran the multiplex PCR reads through MiXCR, one entry per CDR3 protein. The sample holds some 560,000 distinct CDR3 sequences; approximately 14% are singletons and the top ten take roughly 6.6%. The CDR3 loop spans 12 amino acids. V dropped 3 bases and J dropped 9 bases, with 11 bases sitting between them. This clonotype has ten or more counts. What it binds is unknown.

This TCR came from a young woman with Graves' hyperthyroidism. The rearrangement joins TRBV12-3 or TRBV12-4 to TRBJ1-1, with unresolved D. Sequencing used blood. CDR3: CASSFTETQAFF. The CDR3 bases are TGTGCCAGCAGTTTCACAGAGACGCAAGCTTTCTTT.